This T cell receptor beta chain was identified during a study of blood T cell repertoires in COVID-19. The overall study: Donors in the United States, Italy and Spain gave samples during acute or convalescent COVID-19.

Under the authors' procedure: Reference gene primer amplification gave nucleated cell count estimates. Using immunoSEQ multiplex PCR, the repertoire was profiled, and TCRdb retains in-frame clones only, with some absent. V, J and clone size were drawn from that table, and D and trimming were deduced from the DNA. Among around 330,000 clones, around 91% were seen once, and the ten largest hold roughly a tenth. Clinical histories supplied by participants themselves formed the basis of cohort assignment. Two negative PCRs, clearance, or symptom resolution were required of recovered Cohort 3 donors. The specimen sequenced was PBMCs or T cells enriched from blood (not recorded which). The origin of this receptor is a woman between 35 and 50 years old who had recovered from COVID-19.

CDR3 loop: CASSQNSGLAVYNEQFF. The CDR3 nucleotides read TGTGCCAGCAGCCAAAATTCGGGGCTAGCGGTATACAATGAGCAGTTCTTC. This chain joins TRBV4-2 and TRBJ2-1; 7 nucleotides agree with TRBD2. V gave up 2 bases and J gave up 4 bases; unmatched junction bases: 11. The CDR3 sequence is 17 residues long. Germline-derived CDR1 and CDR2 are LGHNA and YNFKEQ.